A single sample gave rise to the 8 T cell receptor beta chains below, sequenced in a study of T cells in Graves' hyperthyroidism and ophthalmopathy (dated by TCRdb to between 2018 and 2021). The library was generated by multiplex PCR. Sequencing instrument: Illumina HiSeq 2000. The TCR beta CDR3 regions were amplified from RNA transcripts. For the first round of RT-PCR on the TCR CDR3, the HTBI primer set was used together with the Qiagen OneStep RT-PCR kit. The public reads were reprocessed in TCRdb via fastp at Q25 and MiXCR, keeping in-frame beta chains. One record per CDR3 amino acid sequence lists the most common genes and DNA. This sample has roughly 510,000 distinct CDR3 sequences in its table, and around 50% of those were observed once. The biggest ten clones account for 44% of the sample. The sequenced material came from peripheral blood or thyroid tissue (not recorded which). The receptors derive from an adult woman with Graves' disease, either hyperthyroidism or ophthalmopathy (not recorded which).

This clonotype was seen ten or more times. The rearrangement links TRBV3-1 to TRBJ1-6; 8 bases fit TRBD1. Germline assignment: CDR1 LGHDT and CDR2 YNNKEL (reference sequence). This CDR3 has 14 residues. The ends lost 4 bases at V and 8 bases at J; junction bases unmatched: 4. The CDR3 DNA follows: TGTGCCAGCAGCCGACAGGGGTGGGATTCACCCCTCCACTTT. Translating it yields CASSRQGWDSPLHF.

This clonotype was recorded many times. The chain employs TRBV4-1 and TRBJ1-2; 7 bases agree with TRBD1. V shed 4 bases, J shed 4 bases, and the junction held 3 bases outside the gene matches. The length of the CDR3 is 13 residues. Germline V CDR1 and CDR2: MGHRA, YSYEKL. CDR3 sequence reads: CASSPTGAYGYTF. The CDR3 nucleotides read TGCGCCAGCAGCCCTACAGGGGCCTATGGCTACACCTTC.

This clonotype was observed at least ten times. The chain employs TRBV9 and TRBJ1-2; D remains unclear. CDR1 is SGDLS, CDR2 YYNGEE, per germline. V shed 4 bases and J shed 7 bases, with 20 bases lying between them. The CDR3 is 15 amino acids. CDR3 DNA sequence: TGTGCCAGCAGCTCACGTAGAGAGGGAAAGTCTGGCTACACCTTC. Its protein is CASSSRREGKSGYTF.

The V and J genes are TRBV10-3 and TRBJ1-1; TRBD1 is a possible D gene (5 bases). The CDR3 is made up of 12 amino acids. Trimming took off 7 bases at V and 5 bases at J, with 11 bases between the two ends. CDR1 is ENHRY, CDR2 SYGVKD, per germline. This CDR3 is CAIMSGGTEAFF. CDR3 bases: TGTGCCATCATGTCCGGGGGTACTGAAGCTTTCTTT.

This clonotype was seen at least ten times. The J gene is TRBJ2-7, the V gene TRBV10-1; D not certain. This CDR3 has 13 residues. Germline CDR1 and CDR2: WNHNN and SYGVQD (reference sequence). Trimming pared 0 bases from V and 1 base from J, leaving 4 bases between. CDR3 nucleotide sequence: TGCGCCAGCAGTGAGTCAGGGTCCTACGAGCAGTACTTC. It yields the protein CASSESGSYEQYF.

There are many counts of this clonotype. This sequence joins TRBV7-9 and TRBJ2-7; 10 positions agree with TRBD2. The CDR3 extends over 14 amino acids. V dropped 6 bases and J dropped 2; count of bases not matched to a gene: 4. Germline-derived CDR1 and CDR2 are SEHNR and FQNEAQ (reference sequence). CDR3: CASRRTSGTYEQYF. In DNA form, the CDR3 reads TGTGCCAGCAGGCGGACTAGCGGAACCTACGAGCAGTACTTC. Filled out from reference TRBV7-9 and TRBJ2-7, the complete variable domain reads DTGVSQNPRHKITKRGQNVTFRCDPISEHNRLYWYRQTLGQGPEFLTYFQNEAQLEKSRLLSDRFSAERPKGSFSTLEIQRTEQGDSAMYLCASRRTSGTYEQYFGPGTRLTVT.

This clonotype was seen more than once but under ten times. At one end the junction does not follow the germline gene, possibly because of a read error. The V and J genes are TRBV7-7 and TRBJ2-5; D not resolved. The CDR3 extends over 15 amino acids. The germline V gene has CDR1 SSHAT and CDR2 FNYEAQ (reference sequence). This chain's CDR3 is CASSLVGQGSETQYF. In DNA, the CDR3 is TGTGCTAGCAGCTTAGTGGGCCAAGGTTCGGAGACCCAGTACTTC.

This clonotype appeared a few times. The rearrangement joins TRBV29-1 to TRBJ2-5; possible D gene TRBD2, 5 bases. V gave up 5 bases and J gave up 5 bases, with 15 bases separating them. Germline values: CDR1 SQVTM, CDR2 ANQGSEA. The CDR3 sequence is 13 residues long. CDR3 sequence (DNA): TGCAGCGTTTGGGGAGAGGGCGCGGAGACCCAGTACTTC. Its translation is CSVWGEGAETQYF.